This TCR beta chain was identified in a study of cytomegalovirus exposure and HLA in healthy donors. Overall study results and limits: The availability of immune exposure information extended only to CMV serostatus.

Use of 60 Vbeta and 13 Jbeta primers characterized the PCR. This table comes from immunoSEQ multiplex PCR, and its TCRdb copy is limited to in-frame clones, with some not included. The repertoire has fewer than 250,000 clones, roughly 81% of them found once; the top ten carry roughly 2.8%. This CDR3 region has 14 residues. Unmatched junction bases numbered 8, after V lost 5 bases and J lost 5 bases. The germline CDR1 and CDR2 sequences are SGHTA and FQGNSA. The sample holds a few counts of this clone. Its antigen is unidentified. The TCR was taken from a woman aged 30 to 39 in good health and CMV-seropositive. The specimen sequenced was PBMCs. The V call is TRBV7-2, the J call TRBJ2-7; 8 bases agree with TRBD1. CDR3 coding DNA: TGTGCCAGCAGCCAGGGACAGGTTATGAACGAGCAGTACTTC. Its protein product is CASSQGQVMNEQYF. Full variable domain (rest looked up from reference TRBV7-2 and TRBJ2-7): GAGVSQSPSNKVTEKGKDVELRCDPISGHTALYWYRQSLGQGLEFLIYFQGNSAPDKSGLPSDRFSAERTGGSVSTLTIQRTQQEDSAVYLCASSQGQVMNEQYFGPGTRLTVT.